This T cell receptor (beta chain) was documented in a study of blood T cell repertoires in COVID-19. Turning to the study itself: Samples taken during acute and convalescent COVID-19 were collected in the United States, Italy and Spain. PBMCs, B-cell-depleted T cells, or T cells were the source of the cDNA or gDNA that made up the material.

This CDR3 has 12 amino acids. Germline V gene sequence: CDR1 SQVTM, CDR2 ANQGSEA. V was trimmed by 4 bases and J by 2 bases, leaving 8 bases between them. Repertoires were generated with immunoSEQ multiplex PCR, while TCRdb's copy carries only in-frame clones and drops some. Here the sample spans about 99,000 clones, around 83% being singletons. This clonotype was obtained from a woman aged 55-70 years in a cohort sampled during active or convalescent COVID-19. Sequenced: peripheral blood. The chain recombines TRBV29-1 with TRBJ1-2; D ambiguous. CDR3 sequence reads: CSVAGMNYGYTF. In DNA form, the CDR3 reads TGCAGCGTTGCCGGGATGAACTATGGCTACACCTTC.